The text below deals with one T cell receptor (beta chain). The antigen is not known. CDR1 is MRHNA, CDR2 SNTAGT, per germline. The CDR3 has 13 residues. This record comes from a study of monozygotic twins with inflammatory bowel disease. Overall study results and limits: Lower TCRbeta diversity (inverse Simpson) was seen in IBD patients than in healthy co-twins.

The input for each TCR library was approximately 3,400 ng of total RNA. TCRdb re-called the 5' RACE reads and shows each CDR3 protein once, DNA omitted. The clone table shows about 300,000 distinct CDR3 sequences, with the ten largest holding about 5%. This clonotype was sampled from a human donor with ulcerative colitis or Crohn's disease, or a healthy co-twin of an affected twin (not recorded which). This sequence joins TRBV6-4 and TRBJ1-6; the TRBD1 assignment by TCRdb is unverifiable without DNA. Sequencing was carried out using blood. The CDR3 spells CATSTDRNSPLHF.